What follows describes a single TCR beta chain. Antigen: not known. The source of the sample is a study of cytomegalovirus exposure and HLA in healthy donors. Both 60 Vbeta primers and 13 Jbeta primers went into the PCR. The protocol was immunoSEQ multiplex PCR, while the TCRdb copy is restricted to in-frame clones and leaves out a portion. Here the sample table reports 130,000 to 150,000 clones. The study's findings and limits: HLA allele associations emerged for around 15,000 TCR beta sequences in a later analysis, at 0.05 false discovery rate. One variant, a missense change in DCLRE1C, was linked in a later analysis to TCR beta V- and J-gene trimming. In a later analysis, TCR association rates varied by HLA locus: DRB1 most, HLA-C fewest.

The V and J ends lost 7 bases and 3 bases, in that order; junction bases with no gene match: 14. The CDR3 is 17 amino acids. The V gene's germline CDR1 is LNHDA and CDR2 SQIVND (reference sequence). This receptor was obtained from a man aged 40-49 years in good health and CMV-seronegative. The chain joins TRBV19 to TRBJ1-5; the match to TRBD1 covers 8 bases. The sequencing sample was made of PBMCs. DNA for the CDR3: TGTGCCAGTAAACCAGGGGGCACTGGGTTTATCAATCAGCCCCAGCATTTT. Protein sequence: CASKPGGTGFINQPQHF.